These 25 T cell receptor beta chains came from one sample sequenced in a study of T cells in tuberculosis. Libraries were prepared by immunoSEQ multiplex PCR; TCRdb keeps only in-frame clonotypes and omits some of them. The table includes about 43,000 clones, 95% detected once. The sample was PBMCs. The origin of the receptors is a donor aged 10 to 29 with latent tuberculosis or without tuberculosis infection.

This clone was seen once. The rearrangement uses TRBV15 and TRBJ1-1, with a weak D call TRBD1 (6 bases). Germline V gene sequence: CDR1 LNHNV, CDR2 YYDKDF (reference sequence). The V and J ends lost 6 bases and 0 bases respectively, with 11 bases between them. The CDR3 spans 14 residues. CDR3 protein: CATRRTAMNTEAFF. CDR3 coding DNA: TGTGCCACCAGAAGGACAGCCATGAACACTGAAGCTTTCTTT.

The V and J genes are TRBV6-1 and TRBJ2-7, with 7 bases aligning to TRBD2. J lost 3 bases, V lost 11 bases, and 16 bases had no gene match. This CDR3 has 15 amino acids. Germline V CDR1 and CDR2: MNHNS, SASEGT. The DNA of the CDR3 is TGTGCCCTAGGAGGGCGGGCGGGGGATCTCTACGAGCAGTACTTC. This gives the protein CALGGRAGDLYEQYF.

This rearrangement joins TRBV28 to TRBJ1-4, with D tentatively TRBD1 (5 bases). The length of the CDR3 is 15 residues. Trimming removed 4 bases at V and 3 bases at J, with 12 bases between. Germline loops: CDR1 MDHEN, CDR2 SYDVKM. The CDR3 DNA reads TGTGCCAGCAGTTCTGTGGACAACTCTAATGAAAAACTGTTTTTT. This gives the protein CASSSVDNSNEKLFF.

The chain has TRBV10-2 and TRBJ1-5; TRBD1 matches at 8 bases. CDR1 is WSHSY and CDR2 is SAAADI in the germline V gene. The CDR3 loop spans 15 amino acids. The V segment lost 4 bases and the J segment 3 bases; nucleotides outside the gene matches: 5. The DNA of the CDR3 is TGCGCCAGCAGTGTAGGACAGGGACCCAATCAGCCCCAGCATTTT. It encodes CASSVGQGPNQPQHF.

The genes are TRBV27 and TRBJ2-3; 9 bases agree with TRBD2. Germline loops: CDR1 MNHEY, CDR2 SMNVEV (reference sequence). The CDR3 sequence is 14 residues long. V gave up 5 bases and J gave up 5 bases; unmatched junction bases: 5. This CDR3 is CASSIGLARDTQYF. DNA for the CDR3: TGTGCCAGCAGTATCGGACTAGCGAGAGATACGCAGTATTTT.

The CDR3 nucleotides read TGTGCCAGCAGCGAGACTAGCTACATTCAGTACTTC. This sequence encodes CASSETSYIQYF. V gene TRBV7-9 combines with J gene TRBJ2-4; 7 bases agree with TRBD2. V shed 5 bases, J shed 8 bases, and the junction held 3 bases outside the gene matches. This CDR3 contains 12 residues. From germline, CDR1 is SEHNR and CDR2 FQNEAQ (reference sequence).

DNA for the CDR3: TGTGCCTGGATTGGCCGGGACAGGTCTTCACCCCTCCACTTT. This codes for CAWIGRDRSSPLHF. V usage is TRBV30 and J usage is TRBJ1-6; 8 bases line up with TRBD1. V dropped 4 bases and J dropped 9; count of bases not matched to a gene: 8. The CDR3 is 14 residues long. From germline, CDR1 is GTSNPN and CDR2 SVGIG (reference sequence).

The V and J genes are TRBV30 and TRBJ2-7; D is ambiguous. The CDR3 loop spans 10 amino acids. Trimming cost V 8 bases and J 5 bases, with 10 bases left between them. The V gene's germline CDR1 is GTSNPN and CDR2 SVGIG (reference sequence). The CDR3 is CAADTDEQYF. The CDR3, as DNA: TGTGCCGCGGATACCGACGAGCAGTACTTC.

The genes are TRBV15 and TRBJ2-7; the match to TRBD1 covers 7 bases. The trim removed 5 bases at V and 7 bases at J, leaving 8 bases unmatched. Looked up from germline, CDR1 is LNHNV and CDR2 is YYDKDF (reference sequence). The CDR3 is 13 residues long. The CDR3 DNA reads TGTGCCACCAGCCCGACAGGGTTGGTTGAGCAGTACTTC. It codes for CATSPTGLVEQYF.

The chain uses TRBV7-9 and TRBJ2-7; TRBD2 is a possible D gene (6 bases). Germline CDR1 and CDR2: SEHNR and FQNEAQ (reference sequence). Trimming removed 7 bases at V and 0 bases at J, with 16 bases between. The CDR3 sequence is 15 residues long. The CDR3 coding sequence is TGTGCCAGCACTCCCCGGGGGATGGCCTCCTACGAGCAGTACTTC. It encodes CASTPRGMASYEQYF.

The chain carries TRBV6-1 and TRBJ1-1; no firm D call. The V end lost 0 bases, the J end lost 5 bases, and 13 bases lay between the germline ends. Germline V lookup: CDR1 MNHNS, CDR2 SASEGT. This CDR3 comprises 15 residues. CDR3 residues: CASSEATHEGTEAFF. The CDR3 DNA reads TGTGCCAGCAGTGAAGCGACACACGAGGGTACTGAAGCTTTCTTT.

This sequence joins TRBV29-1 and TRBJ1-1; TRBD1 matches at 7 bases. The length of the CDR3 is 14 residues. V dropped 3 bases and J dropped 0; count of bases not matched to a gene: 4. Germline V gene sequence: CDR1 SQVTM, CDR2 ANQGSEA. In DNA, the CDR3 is TGCAGCGTTGACAAGACAGGGATGAACACTGAAGCTTTCTTT. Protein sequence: CSVDKTGMNTEAFF.

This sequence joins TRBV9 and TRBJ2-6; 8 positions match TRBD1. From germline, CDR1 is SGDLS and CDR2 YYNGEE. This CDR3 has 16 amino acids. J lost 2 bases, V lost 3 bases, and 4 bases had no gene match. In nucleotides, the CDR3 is TGTGCCAGCAGCGCTTCGACAGGGGCTGGGGCCAACGTCCTGACTTTC. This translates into CASSASTGAGANVLTF.

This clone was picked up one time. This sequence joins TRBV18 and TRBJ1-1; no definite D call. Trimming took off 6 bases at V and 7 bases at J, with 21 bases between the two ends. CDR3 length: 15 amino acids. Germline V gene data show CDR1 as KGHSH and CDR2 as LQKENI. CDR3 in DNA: TGTGCCAGCTCGCAGGAGGTAGAGGGAGGAGTTGAAGCTTTCTTT. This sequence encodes CASSQEVEGGVEAFF.

The CDR3 reads CASISIGADYEQYF. CDR3 in DNA: TGTGCCAGCATCTCAATAGGGGCCGACTACGAGCAGTACTTC. The chain employs TRBV6-5 and TRBJ2-7, with D possibly matching TRBD1 (5 bases). The CDR3 consists of 14 residues. CDR1 is MNHEY and CDR2 is SVGAGI in the germline V gene. V shed 7 bases and J shed 3 bases, with 16 bases lying between them.

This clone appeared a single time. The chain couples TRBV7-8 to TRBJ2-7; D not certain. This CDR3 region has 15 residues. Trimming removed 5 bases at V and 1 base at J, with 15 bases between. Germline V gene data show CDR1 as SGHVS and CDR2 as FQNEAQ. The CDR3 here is CASSRYHGQSYEQYF. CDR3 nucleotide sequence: TGTGCCAGCAGCCGTTACCATGGTCAGTCCTACGAGCAGTACTTC.

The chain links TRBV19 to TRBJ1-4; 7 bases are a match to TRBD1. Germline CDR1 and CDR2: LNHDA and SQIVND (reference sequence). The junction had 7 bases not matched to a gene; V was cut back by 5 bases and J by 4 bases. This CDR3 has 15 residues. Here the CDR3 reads CASSLGQDNNEKLFF. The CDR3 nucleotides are TGTGCCAGTAGTCTCGGACAGGATAATAATGAAAAACTGTTTTTT.

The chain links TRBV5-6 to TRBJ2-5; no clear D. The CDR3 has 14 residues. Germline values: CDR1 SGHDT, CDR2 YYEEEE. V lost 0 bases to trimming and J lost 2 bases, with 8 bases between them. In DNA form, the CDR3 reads TGTGCCAGCAGCTTGGTGTCTGTACAAGAGACCCAGTACTTC. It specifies CASSLVSVQETQYF.

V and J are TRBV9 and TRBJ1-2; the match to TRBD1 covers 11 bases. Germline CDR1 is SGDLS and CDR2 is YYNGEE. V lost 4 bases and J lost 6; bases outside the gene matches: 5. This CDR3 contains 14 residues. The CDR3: CASSTRTGGDGYTF. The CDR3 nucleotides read TGTGCCAGCAGCACACGGACAGGGGGCGATGGCTACACCTTC.

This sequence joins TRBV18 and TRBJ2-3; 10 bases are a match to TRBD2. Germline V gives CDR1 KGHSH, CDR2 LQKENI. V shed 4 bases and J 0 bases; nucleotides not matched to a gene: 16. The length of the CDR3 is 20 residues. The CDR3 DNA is TGTGCCAGCTCACTAACGACTCCTAGCGGGGGCGGTTCTAGCACAGATACGCAGTATTTT. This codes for CASSLTTPSGGGSSTDTQYF. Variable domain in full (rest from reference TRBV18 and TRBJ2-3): NAGVMQNPRHLVRRRGQEARLRCSPMKGHSHVYWYRQLPEEGLKFMVYLQKENIIDESGMPKERFSAEFPKEGPSILRIQQVVRGDSAAYFCASSLTTPSGGGSSTDTQYFGPGTRLTVL.

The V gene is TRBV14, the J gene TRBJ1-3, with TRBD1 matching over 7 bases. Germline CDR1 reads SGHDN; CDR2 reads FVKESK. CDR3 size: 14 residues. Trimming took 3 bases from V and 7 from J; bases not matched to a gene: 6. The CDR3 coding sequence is TGTGCCAGCAGCCAGAGGGGGCTTAGGAACACCATATATTTT. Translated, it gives CASSQRGLRNTIYF.

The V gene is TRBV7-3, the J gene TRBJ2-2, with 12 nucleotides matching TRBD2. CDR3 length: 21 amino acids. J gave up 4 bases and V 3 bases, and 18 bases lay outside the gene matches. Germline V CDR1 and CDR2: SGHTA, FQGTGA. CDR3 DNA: TGTGCCAGCAGCTTTGCCGGTGGGCTGCCTGGGGGACTAGCGGGCACCGGGGAGCTGTTTTTT. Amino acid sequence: CASSFAGGLPGGLAGTGELFF.

CDR3 in DNA: TGTGCCAGCAGCTTCACAGGGGCCACTGGAAACACCATATATTTT. Translated, it gives CASSFTGATGNTIYF. The J gene is TRBJ1-3, the V gene TRBV7-9; TRBD1 matches 7 bases. V trimming: 3 bases; J trimming: 2 bases; junction bases outside the gene matches: 4. This CDR3 is 15 amino acids long. Germline CDR1 SEHNR, CDR2 FQNEAQ (reference sequence).

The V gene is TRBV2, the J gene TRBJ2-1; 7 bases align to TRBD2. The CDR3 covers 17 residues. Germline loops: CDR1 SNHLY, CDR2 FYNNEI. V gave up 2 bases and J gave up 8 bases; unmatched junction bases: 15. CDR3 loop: CASSERARGILLDEQFF. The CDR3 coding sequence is TGTGCCAGCAGTGAAAGGGCGCGGGGGATCCTTTTGGATGAGCAGTTCTTC.

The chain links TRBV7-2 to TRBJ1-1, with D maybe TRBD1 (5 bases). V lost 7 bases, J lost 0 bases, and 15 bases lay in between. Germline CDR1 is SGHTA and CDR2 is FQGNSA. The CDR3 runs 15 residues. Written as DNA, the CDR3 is TGTGCCAGCACCTCCCGAGGGGAGGTGAACACTGAAGCTTTCTTT. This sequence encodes CASTSRGEVNTEAFF.